Below, one T cell receptor (beta chain) is given with its context. Its cognate antigen is unknown. These data come from a study of graft-versus-host responses after intestinal transplantation. About the study: Transplants given to recipients were multivisceral, liver-intestinal, or isolated intestinal.

TCRdb's copy holds only in-frame clones and misses some; the assay was immunoSEQ multiplex PCR. The data hold approximately 15,000 clones, with 80% observed a single time. Whole-study findings and limits: The marrow of recipients harbored GvH clones, and ileum or blood showed some of them first.

Intraepithelial and lamina propria lymphocytes were isolated from graft specimens. This specimen consisted of ileum tissue, obtained 104 days after intestinal transplant. This receptor was obtained from a human patient who received an intestinal transplant, so some T cells may come from the graft donor.

The CDR3 bases are TGTGCCAGCCTGTCGGTCTTGGGGGGAAACAATGAGCAGTTCTTC. Its translation is CASLSVLGGNNEQFF. V usage is TRBV27 and J usage is TRBJ2-1, with D tentatively TRBD2 (6 bases). The CDR3 consists of 15 residues. V dropped 8 bases and J dropped 5 bases, with 19 bases sitting between them. Germline V CDR1 and CDR2: MNHEY, SMNVEV (reference sequence).